This section outlines one TCR beta chain sequence together with its context. Its antigen has not been determined. It has no much larger one-base neighbor in the sample; base qualities were not kept. TCRbeta CDR3 regions were amplified from genomic DNA using the immunoSEQ Assay, a bias-controlled multiplex PCR. Processing in the source paper ran as follows. The number of nucleated cells in each sample was estimated by amplification of reference gene primers within the assay. To quantify the absolute abundance of each unique TCRbeta CDR3 rearrangement, sequence reads were collapsed and filtered. Productive Simpson clonality was computed per sample as the square root of Simpson's diversity index over productive rearrangements. The immuneACCESS repertoire file appears here via TCRdb, limited to in-frame rearrangements. These files lack a portion of the clones; in checked studies, under half of the deficit traces to unresolved V genes, and the cause of the others is not known. The V and J calls and clone size were taken over from that table, and D and trimming were inferred from the DNA. The table for this sample lists fewer than 35,000 clones; around 90% of them were counted only once. Roughly 2.1% of the sample is held by the ten biggest clonotypes.

For CDR1 and CDR2, the germline V gene lists SGHNT and YENEEA. The CDR3 runs 15 residues from the cysteine to the phenylalanine. The only DNA kept is the CDR3, 45 bases in frame from the first base. After removal of 5 bases from V and 2 bases from J, the junction retains 5 bases not matched to a gene. Collaborating institutions collected whole blood in K2EDTA tubes following their own protocols. For TCRbeta analysis, collaborators shipped samples as frozen whole blood, isolated PBMCs, or DNA extracted from either of those sample types. The record originates from a study of blood T cell repertoires in COVID-19 (dated by TCRdb to the early 2020s). Some background on the complete study: Samples from collaborators originated in the United States, Italy and Spain and spanned both the acute and convalescent phases of COVID-19. Samples were obtained from the ongoing ImmuneRACE study (first 160 participants) and from 1,254 subjects provided by 6 global collaborators. Deeply sampled blood TCRbeta repertoires from subjects exposed to, actively infected with, or recovered from COVID-19 were included in the dataset. The prospective study material was composed of cDNA or gDNA derived from T cells, B-cell-depleted T cells, or PBMCs. A de-identified subject ID, COVID-19 status, age in years and sex were almost always included in the sample metadata. The repertoires were released in a freely available public database intended as a resource for research on the immune response to SARS-CoV-2. Where available, HLA class I and class II types were taken from metadata supplied by the sample provider and were not determined by assay-based typing. General conclusions and limits of the study: The amount of clinical and demographic metadata varied by source and participant and was provided uncurated.

Sequences were obtained from peripheral blood. This clonotype was sampled from a man aged 50 to 59 with active or convalescent COVID-19. The sequence joins TRBV11-3 to TRBJ2-3; TRBD1 matches 9 bases in the middle. The CDR3 corresponds to CASSTRTGVTDTQYF. Here is the DNA: TGTGCCAGCAGCACCCGGACAGGGGTCACAGATACGCAGTATTTT.